Sequencing of this T cell receptor (beta chain) was carried out in a study of T cell repertoires in cytomegalovirus infection. Trimming took off 6 bases at V and 4 bases at J, with 6 bases between the two ends. This CDR3 is 12 amino acids long. Germline lookup yields CDR1 MNHEY and CDR2 SMNVEV (reference sequence). TCRdb processed the reads anew with MiXCR; each CDR3 protein has one entry. The repertoire holds about 770,000 distinct CDR3 sequences, with just under 30% as singletons. In the case of this clonotype: Antigen: not known.

The rearrangement links TRBV27 to TRBJ2-2; the D gene is possibly TRBD1 (5 bases). The origin of this receptor is a human donor in good health (CMV status not recorded). Some clones in this sample may be carry-over from other donors' samples. Sequencing was performed on cultured CD8+ T cells from PBMCs, taken from culture after CMV antigen stimulation. The CDR3 protein is CASRGPTGELFF. The CDR3 nucleotides are TGTGCCAGCAGGGGGCCCACCGGGGAGCTGTTTTTT.